The 12 T cell receptor beta chains in this list originate from one sample, sequenced in a study of cytomegalovirus exposure and HLA in healthy donors. Primers: 60 Vbeta forward and 13 Jbeta reverse. Sequenced by immunoSEQ multiplex PCR; TCRdb stores in-frame clones only, minus some. The data contain roughly 100,000 clones, roughly 82% of them singletons. Sequencing was done on a sample of PBMCs. The receptor source for this set is a man aged 45 to 65 in good health and CMV-seronegative.

J is TRBJ1-1 and V is TRBV6-6, with 8 bases that match TRBD1. Germline V gives CDR1 MNHNY, CDR2 SVGAGI (reference sequence). V lost 0 bases, J lost 1 base, and 1 base stayed unmatched. The CDR3 loop spans 15 amino acids. This CDR3 reads CASSYSGTGNTEAFF. In DNA, the CDR3 is TGTGCCAGCAGTTACTCCGGGACAGGGAACACTGAAGCTTTCTTT.

The chain carries TRBV6-1 and TRBJ2-5; D call uncertain. The V end lost 2 bases, the J end lost 7 bases, and 8 bases lay between the germline ends. Per germline, CDR1 MNHNS and CDR2 SASEGT. The CDR3 is 12 residues long. The CDR3 reads CASSEPPGTQYF. CDR3 coding DNA: TGTGCCAGCAGTGAACCCCCCGGGACCCAGTACTTC.

V is TRBV6-5 and J is TRBJ1-1, with a tentative D call TRBD1 (5 bases). Germline V CDR1 and CDR2: MNHEY, SVGAGI. Trimming removed 0 bases from V and 1 base from J, with 6 bases in between. CDR3 length equals 14 residues. The CDR3 sequence is CASSYSGENTEAFF. The DNA of the CDR3 is TGTGCCAGCAGTTACTCAGGGGAGAACACTGAAGCTTTCTTT.

The chain recombines TRBV28 with TRBJ1-1; D gene uncertain. This CDR3 has 13 amino acids. V lost 5 bases to trimming and J lost 2 bases, with 9 bases between them. Germline V gene data show CDR1 as MDHEN and CDR2 as SYDVKM. DNA for the CDR3: TGTGCCAGCAGTGTGACACCAAACACTGAAGCTTTCTTT. This gives the protein CASSVTPNTEAFF.

Only one count was recorded for this clone. This rearrangement joins TRBV5-1 to TRBJ2-5; 7 bases map to TRBD1. The CDR3 runs 14 residues. Trimming removed 1 base from V and 1 base from J; junction bases left unmatched: 1. Per germline, CDR1 SGHRS and CDR2 YFSETQ. DNA of the CDR3: TGCGCCAGCAGCTTGAGGGACAGCCAAGAGACCCAGTACTTC. This codes for CASSLRDSQETQYF. Complete variable domain (other parts from reference TRBV5-1 and TRBJ2-5): KAGVTQTPRYLIKTRGQQVTLSCSPISGHRSVSWYQQTPGQGLQFLFEYFSETQRNKGNFPGRFSGRQFSNSRSEMNVSTLELGDSALYLCASSLRDSQETQYFGPGTRLLVL.

V gene TRBV19 combines with J gene TRBJ2-1; TRBD2 might be the D (6 bases). Trimming left V 5 bases short and J 14 bases short, with 13 bases between. The CDR3 sequence is 11 residues long. Germline V gives CDR1 LNHDA, CDR2 SQIVND (reference sequence). In DNA, the CDR3 is TGTGCCAGTAGTTGGAGTGGAGGGGAGTTCTTC. It translates to CASSWSGGEFF.

The chain recombines TRBV30 with TRBJ1-5, with unresolved D. Germline CDR1 GTSNPN, CDR2 SVGIG (reference sequence). V lost 0 bases, J lost 3 bases, and 3 bases lay in between. The CDR3 extends over 12 amino acids. The CDR3 DNA follows: TGTGCCTGGAGTGTCAACAATCAGCCCCAGCATTTT. Protein: CAWSVNNQPQHF.

The rearrangement links TRBV18 to TRBJ1-1; D remains unclear. Germline V gene data show CDR1 as KGHSH and CDR2 as LQKENI. The V end lost 2 bases, the J end lost 0 bases, and 10 bases lay between the germline ends. The CDR3 extends over 15 amino acids. The CDR3 bases are TGTGCCAGCTCACCATGGGCAGAAATGAACACTGAAGCTTTCTTT. It yields the protein CASSPWAEMNTEAFF.

This clone was seen just once. No conserved phenylalanine or tryptophan is present at the end of the CDR3, so a read error is the likely explanation. No DNA is shown, since the ends of the CDR3 on it are uncertain; the CDR3 is the one TCRdb lists. The chain joins TRBV7-9 to TRBJ1-1; TRBD1 is the table's D call, not checked against the DNA. Germline CDR1 SEHNR, CDR2 FQNEAQ (reference sequence). 13 amino acids form the CDR3, both terminal residues included. CDR3 residues: CSSSHIRQDKLKS.

The chain employs TRBV5-6 and TRBJ2-7, with 10 bases aligning to TRBD1. CDR3 length equals 15 residues. Germline V gives CDR1 SGHDT, CDR2 YYEEEE. J gave up 6 bases and V 7 bases, and 13 bases lay outside the gene matches. The CDR3 DNA reads as TGTGCCAGCTCTCCTTATAGGACAGGGGGTTTCGAGCAGTACGTC. It specifies CASSPYRTGGFEQYV.

The chain couples TRBV18 to TRBJ1-5; D not resolved. The length of the CDR3 is 13 residues. Germline CDR1 KGHSH, CDR2 LQKENI. With 6 bases removed from V and 4 bases from J, the gap between germline ends came to 10 bases. In DNA, the CDR3 is TGTGCCAGCTCTCCTCGGGAAAATCAGCCCCAGCATTTT. It codes for CASSPRENQPQHF.

This clone was seen once. V and J are TRBV19 and TRBJ1-6, with TRBD1 matching 9 bases. V was clipped by 4 bases and J by 12 bases; unmatched bases: 7. Germline values: CDR1 LNHDA, CDR2 SQIVND (reference sequence). The CDR3 totals 14 residues. The chain's CDR3 is CASSSGQGMGPLHF. The CDR3 DNA sequence: TGTGCCAGTAGTAGCGGACAGGGGATGGGACCCCTCCACTTT.